Listed below are T cell receptor beta chains from one sample, sequenced in a study of T cell repertoires in cytomegalovirus infection. TCRdb re-analysed the reads in MiXCR, keeping a single row per CDR3 protein. The sample includes 250,000 or so distinct CDR3 sequences, 8% to 9.5% of them seen just once. Source material: PBMCs. The receptors here all came from a human donor in good health (CMV status not recorded). Some clones in this sample may be carry-over from other donors' samples. Both conserved end residues are part of each CDR3. Rows give clone size only sometimes, using once, few, many, or a class for an expanded clone.

v_call	clone_size	j_call	cdr3_aa
TRBV20-1	NA	TRBJ1-5	CSARGGAGVWSNQPQHF
TRBV19	NA	TRBJ1-2	CASSTLYWDRPTYGYTF
TRBV11-2	many	TRBJ2-5	CASSLAGQQETQYF
TRBV7-2	NA	TRBJ2-1	CASSLDGEGRFDNEQFF
TRBV7-9	NA	TRBJ1-1	CASRTSRVGTEAFF
TRBV7-2	many	TRBJ2-7	CASSRLLAGQGGGEQYF
TRBV9	NA	TRBJ2-2	CASSVGPNRSTGELFF
TRBV20-1	many	TRBJ2-7	CSALGTGGYEQYF
TRBV12-3/TRBV12-4	many	TRBJ2-2	CASSFRLANTGELFF
TRBV7-4	many	TRBJ2-5	CASSIYDWAVETQYF
TRBV2	many	TRBJ1-6	CASTPGGTPSPLHF